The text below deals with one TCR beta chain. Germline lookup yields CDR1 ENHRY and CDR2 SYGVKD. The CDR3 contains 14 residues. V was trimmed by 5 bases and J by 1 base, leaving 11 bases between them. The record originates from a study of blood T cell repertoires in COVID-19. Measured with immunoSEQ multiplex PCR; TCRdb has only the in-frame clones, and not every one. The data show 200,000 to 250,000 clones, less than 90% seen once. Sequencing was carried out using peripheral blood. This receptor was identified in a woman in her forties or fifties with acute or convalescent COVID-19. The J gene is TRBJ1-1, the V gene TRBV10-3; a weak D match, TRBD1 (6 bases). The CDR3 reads CAISPDRTNTEAFF. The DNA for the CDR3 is TGTGCCATCAGTCCGGACAGAACGAACACTGAAGCTTTCTTT.